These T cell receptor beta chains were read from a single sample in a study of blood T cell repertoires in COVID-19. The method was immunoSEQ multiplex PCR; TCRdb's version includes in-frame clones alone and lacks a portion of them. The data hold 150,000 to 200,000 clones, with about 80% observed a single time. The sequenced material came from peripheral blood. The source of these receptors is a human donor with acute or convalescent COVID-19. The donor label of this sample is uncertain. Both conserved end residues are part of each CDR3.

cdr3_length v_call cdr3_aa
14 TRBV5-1 CASSLGLVAETQYF
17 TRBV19 CASSPPSSSGSYNEQFF
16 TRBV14 CASSQEIGQGTKGYTF
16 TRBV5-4 CASSFRDSLSNYGYTF
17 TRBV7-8 CASSLARGQPQYNEQFF
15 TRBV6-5 CASREAGTAPYEQYF
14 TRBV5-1 CASSLQGVDQPQHF
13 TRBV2 CASSDLRNQPQHF
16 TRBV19 CASSKGAESFNQPQHF
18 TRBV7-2 CASSPRTSGRGETGELFF
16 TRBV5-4 CASSLALGQGARTQYF
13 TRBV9 CASSAGQSYGYTF
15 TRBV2 CASSEGTDYNSPLHF
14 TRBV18 CASSRAGTGDEQYF
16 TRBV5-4 CASSLRSSGGAGELFF
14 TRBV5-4 CASSFVGSPDTQYF
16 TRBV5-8 CASSFGNTPTNEKLFF
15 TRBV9 CASSVVGNGDYGYTF
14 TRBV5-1 CASSPRAGGTEAFF
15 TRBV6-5 CASRRGGPSNQPQHF
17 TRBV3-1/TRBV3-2 CASSGGTSGGLTDTQYF
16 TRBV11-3 CASSLGSGTPTDTQYF
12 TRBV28 CAYRRGPEGYTF
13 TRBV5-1 CASSPGRAYEQYF
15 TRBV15 CATSNSGGGKNIQYF
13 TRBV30 CAWSGAPAGGYTF
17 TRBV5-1 CASGGVAGPASTDTQYF
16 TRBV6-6 CASSYLGFRDIYGYTF
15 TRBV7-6 CASRLPGQGAHEQYF
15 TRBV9 CASSVGTSLGYGYTF
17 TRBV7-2 CASSQGQGAISGQPQHF
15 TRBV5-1 CASSPGQGKAYGYTF
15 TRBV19 CASSRAVPMNTEAFF
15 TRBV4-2 CASSQALDSSYEQYF
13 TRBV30 CAWSVQDSYEQYF
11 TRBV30 CAWTLGLSYTF
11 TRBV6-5 CASHGGPEAFF
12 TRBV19 CASAQPPDTQYF
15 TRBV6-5 CASSLGLAGPGEQYF